Below, 20 T cell receptor beta chains from the same sample are listed, as sequenced in a study of blood T cell repertoires in COVID-19. Clones were read by immunoSEQ multiplex PCR, and TCRdb kept only the in-frame ones, dropping some. The sample has under 300,000 clones; more than 65% are singletons. Sequencing used peripheral blood. These receptor sequences come from a man aged 40-49 years who had recovered from COVID-19.

CDR3 bases: TGCAGTGCTAGTACGGGACTAGCGGGAGGCGAGCAGTACTTC. Protein: CSASTGLAGGEQYF. The chain couples TRBV20-1 to TRBJ2-7; 15 nucleotides agree with TRBD2. Germline V gives CDR1 DFQATT, CDR2 SNEGSKA (reference sequence). V shed 3 bases, J shed 6 bases, and the junction held 3 bases outside the gene matches. The CDR3 is 14 amino acids.

This chain links TRBV15 with TRBJ2-2, with 8 bases matching TRBD2. Germline V gene lookup returns CDR1 LNHNV and CDR2 YYDKDF (reference sequence). The CDR3 covers 15 residues. J was trimmed by 4 bases and V by 3 bases; bases with no gene match: 4. The CDR3 DNA follows: TGTGCCACCAGCAGGGGCGGACTAGCCACCGGGGAGCTGTTTTTT. Translated: CATSRGGLATGELFF. Using reference TRBV15 and TRBJ2-2 for the parts outside the CDR3, the full variable domain is DAMVIQNPRYQVTQFGKPVTLSCSQTLNHNVMYWYQQKSSQAPKLLFHYYDKDFNNEADTPDNFQSRRPNTSFCFLDIRSPGLGDTAMYLCATSRGGLATGELFFGEGSRLTVL.

The chain carries TRBV4-1 and TRBJ2-7, with D uncertain. Germline V gene lookup returns CDR1 MGHRA and CDR2 YSYEKL. The V gene lost 1 base and the J gene lost 3 bases, with 10 bases spanning the gap. The length of the CDR3 is 14 residues. The CDR3 bases are TGCGCCAGCAGCCAAGTTTACAGAGACTACGAGCAGTACTTC. This gives the protein CASSQVYRDYEQYF.

V is TRBV12-2 and J is TRBJ1-3; TRBD1 is taken as the D call from the table, unchecked against the DNA. TRBV12-2 is flagged as a pseudogene. The CDR3 covers 14 residues. The CDR3 coding sequence is TGTGCAAGTCGCTTAGAGGGGGCTGGAAACACCATATATTTT. Its protein is CASRLEGAGNTIYF.

This clone was seen a handful of times. The chain recombines TRBV11-3 with TRBJ2-1, with 7 bases aligning to TRBD2. The CDR3 sequence is 11 residues long. V trimming: 8 bases; J trimming: 8 bases; junction bases outside the gene matches: 3. From germline, CDR1 is SGHNT and CDR2 YENEEA. The CDR3 DNA reads as TGTGCCAGCGGGACTATGGATGAGCAGTTCTTC. Amino acids: CASGTMDEQFF.

The chain combines TRBV7-9 with TRBJ2-1; TRBD2 aligns across 11 bases. V lost 4 bases and J lost 6; bases outside the gene matches: 8. Germline-derived CDR1 and CDR2 are SEHNR and FQNEAQ (reference sequence). CDR3 length: 16 residues. The CDR3 DNA is TGTGCCAGCAGCTCCGCACTAGCGGGGGTGATCAATGAGCAGTTCTTC. Encoded protein: CASSSALAGVINEQFF.

This rearrangement joins TRBV11-3 to TRBJ2-5, with unresolved D. CDR3 size: 14 residues. The germline gives CDR1 SGHNT, CDR2 YENEEA. Deletions cut 4 bases from V and 5 bases from J, with 14 bases between. The CDR3: CASSSKRGWETQYF. In DNA, the CDR3 is TGTGCCAGCAGCTCCAAAAGAGGATGGGAGACCCAGTACTTC.

The genes are TRBV5-6 and TRBJ2-2, with TRBD1 matching 8 bases. J gave up 6 bases and V 4 bases, and 8 bases lay outside the gene matches. Per the germline V gene, CDR1 is SGHDT and CDR2 is YYEEEE. This CDR3 is built from 15 residues. The CDR3 DNA follows: TGTGCCAGCAGCGGCGGACAGGGAAGCGCCGGGGAGCTGTTTTTT. Translation gives CASSGGQGSAGELFF.

This clone was recorded a few times. J is TRBJ1-1 and V is TRBV29-1, with 7 bases matching TRBD1. Germline V CDR1 and CDR2: SQVTM, ANQGSEA. The ends lost 4 bases at V and 7 bases at J; junction bases unmatched: 12. This CDR3 comprises 14 residues. CDR3 nucleotide sequence: TGCAGCGTTGTAGTTAGGGGGCCGAGTAATGAAGCTTTCTTT. It codes for CSVVVRGPSNEAFF. The entire variable domain, with the rest obtained from reference TRBV29-1 and TRBJ1-1, is as follows: SAVISQKPSRDICQRGTSLTIQCQVDSQVTMMFWYRQQPGQSLTLIATANQGSEATYESGFVIDKFPISRPNLTFSTLTVSNMSPEDSSIYLCSVVVRGPSNEAFFGQGTRLTVV.

This sequence joins TRBV12-5 and TRBJ1-1, with D unresolved. The CDR3 has 13 amino acids. CDR1 and CDR2 from the germline V gene are LGHNT and FRNRAP. V lost 1 base and J 5 bases, leaving 8 bases between the germline ends. DNA for the CDR3: TGTGCTAGTGGTTTGGGCTCGAGTACTGAAGCTTTCTTT. Translated, it gives CASGLGSSTEAFF. The full variable domain, completed using reference TRBV12-5 and TRBJ1-1, is DARVTQTPRHKVTEMGQEVTMRCQPILGHNTVFWYRQTMMQGLELLAYFRNRAPLDDSGMPKDRFSAEMPDATLATLKIQPSEPRDSAVYFCASGLGSSTEAFFGQGTRLTVV.

This clone came up a few times. The CDR3 spells CASSQDAPGSIFTGELFF. The CDR3 DNA is TGTGCCAGCAGCCAAGATGCCCCAGGGTCGATTTTCACCGGGGAGCTGTTTTTT. The rearrangement links TRBV3-1 (or the pseudogene TRBV3-2) to TRBJ2-2; weak D call: TRBD1 (5 bases). V was pared by 0 bases and J by 4 bases, with 18 bases between. Germline V lookup: CDR1 LGHDT, CDR2 YNNKEL (reference sequence). The CDR3 totals 18 residues.

This clone was found once. The CDR3 DNA reads as TGTGCCAGCAGCGGACTAGCGGGAGAGACCCAGTACTTC. This gives the protein CASSGLAGETQYF. The rearrangement joins TRBV7-2 to TRBJ2-5; 11 positions agree with TRBD2. With 5 bases clipped from V and 4 bases from J, the junction kept 0 bases outside the gene matches. The CDR3 covers 13 residues. Germline V gives CDR1 SGHTA, CDR2 FQGNSA.

This clone came up once. CDR3 protein: CAISVRSGTSTDTQYF. The DNA of the CDR3 is TGTGCCATCAGTGTCAGGAGCGGGACTAGCACAGATACGCAGTATTTT. The V gene is TRBV10-3, the J gene TRBJ2-3, with 7 positions matching TRBD2. The J segment lost 0 bases and the V segment lost 4 bases, leaving 7 bases of the junction unmatched. The CDR3 has 16 amino acids. Germline V gene lookup returns CDR1 ENHRY and CDR2 SYGVKD.

A single count supports this clone. V usage is TRBV19 and J usage is TRBJ2-3, with D possibly being TRBD1 (5 bases). Trimming took 5 bases from V and 0 from J, leaving 12 bases between them. The CDR3 loop spans 15 amino acids. The germline V gene encodes CDR1 LNHDA and CDR2 SQIVND (reference sequence). The CDR3 bases are TGTGCCAGTAGTGTCGACAGTCCTAGCACAGATACGCAGTATTTT. Its protein is CASSVDSPSTDTQYF. The whole variable domain, remainder taken from reference TRBV19 and TRBJ2-3, is DGGITQSPKYLFRKEGQNVTLSCEQNLNHDAMYWYRQDPGQGLRLIYYSQIVNDFQKGDIAEGYSVSREKKESFPLTVTSAQKNPTAFYLCASSVDSPSTDTQYFGPGTRLTVL.

This chain connects TRBV19 to TRBJ1-2, with 10 positions matching TRBD1. With 4 bases clipped from V and 3 bases from J, the junction kept 5 bases outside the gene matches. This CDR3 has 15 residues. Germline V gives CDR1 LNHDA, CDR2 SQIVND (reference sequence). The CDR3 reads CASSTPGTGDYGYTF. DNA for the CDR3: TGTGCCAGTAGTACCCCCGGGACAGGGGACTATGGCTACACCTTC. The variable domain in full, with the rest retrieved from reference TRBV19 and TRBJ1-2, is DGGITQSPKYLFRKEGQNVTLSCEQNLNHDAMYWYRQDPGQGLRLIYYSQIVNDFQKGDIAEGYSVSREKKESFPLTVTSAQKNPTAFYLCASSTPGTGDYGYTFGSGTRLTVV.

This clone was observed a handful of times. The chain joins TRBV2 to TRBJ1-2; D is possibly TRBD1 (5 bases). The germline CDR1 and CDR2 sequences are SNHLY and FYNNEI. The CDR3 spans 11 residues. The V gene lost 7 bases and the J gene lost 8 bases, with 11 bases spanning the gap. The DNA for the CDR3 is TGTGCCAGCACGTACGGGGGGGGCTACACCTTC. Its translation: CASTYGGGYTF.

The sample holds a few counts of this clone. V usage is TRBV7-8 and J usage is TRBJ2-1; TRBD1 agrees at 10 bases. The junction had 5 bases not matched to a gene; V was cut back by 3 bases and J by 3 bases. The CDR3 has 16 amino acids. The germline CDR1 and CDR2 sequences are SGHVS and FQNEAQ. CDR3 DNA sequence: TGTGCCAGCAGCTTTGGGACAGGGGAATACTACAATGAGCAGTTCTTC. Translating it yields CASSFGTGEYYNEQFF.

The rearrangement uses TRBV19 and TRBJ1-1; D is perhaps TRBD1 (5 bases). The CDR3 is 13 amino acids. Germline values: CDR1 LNHDA, CDR2 SQIVND (reference sequence). V lost 1 base and J lost 6, with 9 bases in between. As DNA, the CDR3 is TGTGCCAGTAGTATAGTCGGGGGGGCTGAAGCTTTCTTT. It yields the protein CASSIVGGAEAFF.

V gene TRBV7-2 combines with J gene TRBJ2-2, with TRBD1 matching over 7 bases. The trim removed 5 bases at V and 2 bases at J, leaving 5 bases unmatched. The CDR3 spans 15 residues. Germline loops: CDR1 SGHTA, CDR2 FQGNSA. The CDR3 here is CASSPNRGNTGELFF. DNA for the CDR3: TGTGCCAGCAGCCCAAACAGGGGAAACACCGGGGAGCTGTTTTTT.

This chain connects TRBV7-8 to TRBJ2-5; 16 positions match TRBD2. CDR1 and CDR2 (germline): SGHVS, FQNEAQ. J gave up 10 bases and V 4 bases, and 6 bases lay outside the gene matches. CDR3 length: 15 amino acids. The CDR3 reads CASSSMGLAGGIQYF. In DNA, the CDR3 is TGTGCCAGCAGCTCGATGGGACTAGCGGGGGGGATCCAGTACTTC.